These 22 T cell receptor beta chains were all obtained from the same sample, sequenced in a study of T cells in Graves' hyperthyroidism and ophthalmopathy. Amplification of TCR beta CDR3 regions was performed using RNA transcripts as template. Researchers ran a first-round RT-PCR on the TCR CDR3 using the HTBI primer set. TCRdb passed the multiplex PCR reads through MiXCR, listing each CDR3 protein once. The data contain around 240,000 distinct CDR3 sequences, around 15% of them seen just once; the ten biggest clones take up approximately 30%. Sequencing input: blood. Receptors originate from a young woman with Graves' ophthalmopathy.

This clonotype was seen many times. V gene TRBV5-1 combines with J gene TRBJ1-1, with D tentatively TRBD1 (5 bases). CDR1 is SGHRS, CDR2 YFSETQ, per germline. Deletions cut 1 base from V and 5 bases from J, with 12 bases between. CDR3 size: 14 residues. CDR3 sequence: CASSLRQGWTEAFF. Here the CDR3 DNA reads TGCGCCAGCAGCTTGCGTCAGGGTTGGACTGAAGCTTTCTTT.

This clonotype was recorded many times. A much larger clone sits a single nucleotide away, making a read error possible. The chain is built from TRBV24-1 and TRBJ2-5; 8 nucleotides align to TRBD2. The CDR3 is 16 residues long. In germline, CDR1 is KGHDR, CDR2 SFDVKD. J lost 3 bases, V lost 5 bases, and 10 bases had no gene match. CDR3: CATSGTSRRLEETQYF. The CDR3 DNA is TGTGCCACCAGTGGGACTAGCAGGAGATTGGAAGAGACCCAGTACTTC.

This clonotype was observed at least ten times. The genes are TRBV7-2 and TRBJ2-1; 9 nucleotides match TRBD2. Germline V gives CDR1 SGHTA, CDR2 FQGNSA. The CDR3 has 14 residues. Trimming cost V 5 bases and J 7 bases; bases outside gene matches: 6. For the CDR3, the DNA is TGTGCCAGCAGCAGAAAGACTAGCGGTAATGAGCAGTTCTTC. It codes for CASSRKTSGNEQFF.

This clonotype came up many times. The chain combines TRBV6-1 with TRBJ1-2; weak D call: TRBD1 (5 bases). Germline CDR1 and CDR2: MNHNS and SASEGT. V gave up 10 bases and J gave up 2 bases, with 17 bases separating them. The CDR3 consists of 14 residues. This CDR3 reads CATAREGTNYGYTF. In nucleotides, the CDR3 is TGTGCCACCGCCCGTGAGGGGACCAACTATGGCTACACCTTC.

The CDR3 spells CASSESKRGEQFF. CDR3 in DNA: TGCGCCAGCAGTGAGTCAAAGCGGGGGGAGCAGTTCTTC. The V call is TRBV10-1, the J call TRBJ2-1; 8 bases align to TRBD2. The CDR3 extends over 13 amino acids. V trimming: 0 bases; J trimming: 10 bases; junction bases outside the gene matches: 2. Germline assignment: CDR1 WNHNN and CDR2 SYGVQD (reference sequence).

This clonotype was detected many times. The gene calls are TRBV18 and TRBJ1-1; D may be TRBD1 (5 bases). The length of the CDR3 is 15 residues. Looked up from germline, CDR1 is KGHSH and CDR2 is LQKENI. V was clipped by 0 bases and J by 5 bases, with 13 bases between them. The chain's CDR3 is CASSPPSGSRTEAFF. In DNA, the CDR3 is TGTGCCAGCTCACCACCGTCAGGGAGCAGAACTGAAGCTTTCTTT.

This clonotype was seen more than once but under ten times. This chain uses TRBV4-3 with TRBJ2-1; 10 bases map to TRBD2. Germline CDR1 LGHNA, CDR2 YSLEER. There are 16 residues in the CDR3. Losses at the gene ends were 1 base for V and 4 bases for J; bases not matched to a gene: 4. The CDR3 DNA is TGCGCCAGCAGCCAAGCGGCTAGCGGGAGTTACAATGAGCAGTTCTTC. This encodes CASSQAASGSYNEQFF.

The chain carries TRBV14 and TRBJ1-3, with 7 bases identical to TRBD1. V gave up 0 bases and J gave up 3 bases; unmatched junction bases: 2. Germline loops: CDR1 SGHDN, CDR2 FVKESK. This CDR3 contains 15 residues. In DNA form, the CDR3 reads TGTGCCAGCAGCCAAGACAGGGGGTATGGAAACACCATATATTTT. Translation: CASSQDRGYGNTIYF. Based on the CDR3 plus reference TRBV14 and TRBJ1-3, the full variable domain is EAGVTQFPSHSVIEKGQTVTLRCDPISGHDNLYWYRRVMGKEIKFLLHFVKESKQDESGMPNNRFLAERTGGTYSTLKVQPAELEDSGVYFCASSQDRGYGNTIYFGEGSWLTVV.

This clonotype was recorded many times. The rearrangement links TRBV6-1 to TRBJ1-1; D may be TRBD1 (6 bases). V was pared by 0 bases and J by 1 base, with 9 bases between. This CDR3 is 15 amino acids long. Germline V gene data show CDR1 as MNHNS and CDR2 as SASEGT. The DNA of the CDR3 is TGTGCCAGCAGTGAAGCGGTCAGGGGGAACACTGAAGCTTTCTTT. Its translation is CASSEAVRGNTEAFF.

DNA for the CDR3: TGTGCCAGCACCACGGGACCGGTTTGGACCCAGTACTTC. Its translation: CASTTGPVWTQYF. The V gene is TRBV28, the J gene TRBJ2-5, with D perhaps being TRBD1 or TRBD2 (5 bases each). The CDR3 loop spans 13 amino acids. Germline V gene lookup returns CDR1 MDHEN and CDR2 SYDVKM. Deletions cut 7 bases from V and 7 bases from J, with 16 bases between.

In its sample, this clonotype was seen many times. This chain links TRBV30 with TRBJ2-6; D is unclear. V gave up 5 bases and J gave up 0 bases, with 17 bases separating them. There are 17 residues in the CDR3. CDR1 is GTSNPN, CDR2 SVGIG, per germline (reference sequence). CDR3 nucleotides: TGTGCCTGGTCCCGTGGGCAGGCGTCCTCTGGGGCCAACGTCCTGACTTTC. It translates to CAWSRGQASSGANVLTF. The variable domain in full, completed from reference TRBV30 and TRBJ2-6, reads SQTIHQWPATLVQPVGSPLSLECTVEGTSNPNLYWYRQAAGRGLQLLFYSVGIGQISSEVPQNLSASRPQDRQFILSSKKLLLSDSGFYLCAWSRGQASSGANVLTFGAGSRLTVL.

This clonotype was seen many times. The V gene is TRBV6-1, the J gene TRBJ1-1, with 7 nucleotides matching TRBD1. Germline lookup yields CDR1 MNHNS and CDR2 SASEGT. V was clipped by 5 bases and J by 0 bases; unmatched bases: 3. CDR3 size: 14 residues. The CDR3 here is CASSNRGMNTEAFF. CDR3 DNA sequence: TGTGCCAGCAGTAACAGGGGCATGAACACTGAAGCTTTCTTT.

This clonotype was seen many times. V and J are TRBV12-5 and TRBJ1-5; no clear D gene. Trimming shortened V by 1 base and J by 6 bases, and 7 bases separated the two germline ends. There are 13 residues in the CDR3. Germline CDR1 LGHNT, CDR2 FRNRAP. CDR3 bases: TGTGCTAGTGGTTTGGGGCCGGGTCAGCCCCAGCATTTT. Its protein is CASGLGPGQPQHF.

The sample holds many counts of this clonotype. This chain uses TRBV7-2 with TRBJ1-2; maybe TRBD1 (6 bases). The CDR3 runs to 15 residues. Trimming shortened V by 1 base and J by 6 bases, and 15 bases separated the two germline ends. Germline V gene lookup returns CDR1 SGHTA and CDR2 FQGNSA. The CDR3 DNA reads TGTGCCAGCAGCTTAGTAGCCCAGGGGCAGGATGGCTACACCTTC. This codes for CASSLVAQGQDGYTF. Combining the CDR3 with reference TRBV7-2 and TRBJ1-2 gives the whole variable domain GAGVSQSPSNKVTEKGKDVELRCDPISGHTALYWYRQSLGQGLEFLIYFQGNSAPDKSGLPSDRFSAERTGGSVSTLTIQRTQQEDSAVYLCASSLVAQGQDGYTFGSGTRLTVV.

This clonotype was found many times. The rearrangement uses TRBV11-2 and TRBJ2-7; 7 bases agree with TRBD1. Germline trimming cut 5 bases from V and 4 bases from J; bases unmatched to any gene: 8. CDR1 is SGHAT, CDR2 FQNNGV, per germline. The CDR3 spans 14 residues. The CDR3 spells CASSTRTGSYEQYF. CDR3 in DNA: TGTGCCAGCAGCACCCGGACAGGATCGTACGAGCAGTACTTC. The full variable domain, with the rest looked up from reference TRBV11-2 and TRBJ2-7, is EAGVAQSPRYKIIEKRQSVAFWCNPISGHATLYWYQQILGQGPKLLIQFQNNGVVDDSQLPKDRFSAERLKGVDSTLKIQPAKLEDSAVYLCASSTRTGSYEQYFGPGTRLTVT.

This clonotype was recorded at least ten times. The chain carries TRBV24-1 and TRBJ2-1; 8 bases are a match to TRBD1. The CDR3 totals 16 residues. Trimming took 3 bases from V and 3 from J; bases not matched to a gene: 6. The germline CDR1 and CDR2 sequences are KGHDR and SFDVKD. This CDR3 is CATSDRDRTLYNEQFF. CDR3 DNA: TGTGCCACCAGTGATAGGGACAGGACCCTCTACAATGAGCAGTTCTTC.

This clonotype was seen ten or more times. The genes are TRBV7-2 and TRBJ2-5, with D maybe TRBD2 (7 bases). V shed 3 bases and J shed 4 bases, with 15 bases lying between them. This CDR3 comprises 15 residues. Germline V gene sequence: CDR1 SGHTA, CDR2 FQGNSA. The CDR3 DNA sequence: TGTGCCAGCAGCTTGGGGGGGGCCCTCAGAGAGACCCAGTACTTC. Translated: CASSLGGALRETQYF.

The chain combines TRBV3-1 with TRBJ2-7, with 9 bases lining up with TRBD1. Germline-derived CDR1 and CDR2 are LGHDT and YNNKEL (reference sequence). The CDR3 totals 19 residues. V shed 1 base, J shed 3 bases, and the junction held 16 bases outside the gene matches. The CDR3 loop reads CASSQVGGGTGTGRYEQYF. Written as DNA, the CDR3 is TGTGCCAGCAGCCAAGTAGGAGGGGGGACAGGGACTGGCCGCTACGAGCAGTACTTC.

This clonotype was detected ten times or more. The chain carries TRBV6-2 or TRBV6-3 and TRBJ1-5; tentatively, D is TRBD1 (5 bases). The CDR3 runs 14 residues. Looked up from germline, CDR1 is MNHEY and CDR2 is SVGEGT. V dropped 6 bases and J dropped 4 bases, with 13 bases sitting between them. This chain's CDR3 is CASSTGTVNQPQHF. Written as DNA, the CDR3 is TGTGCCAGCAGCACCGGGACGGTAAATCAGCCCCAGCATTTT.

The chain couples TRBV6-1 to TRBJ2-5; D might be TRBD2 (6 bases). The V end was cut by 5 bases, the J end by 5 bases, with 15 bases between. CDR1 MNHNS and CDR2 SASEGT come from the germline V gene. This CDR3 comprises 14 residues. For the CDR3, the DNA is TGTGCCAGCAGTAGACTAGGGGCCCGGGAGACCCAGTACTTC. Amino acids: CASSRLGARETQYF.

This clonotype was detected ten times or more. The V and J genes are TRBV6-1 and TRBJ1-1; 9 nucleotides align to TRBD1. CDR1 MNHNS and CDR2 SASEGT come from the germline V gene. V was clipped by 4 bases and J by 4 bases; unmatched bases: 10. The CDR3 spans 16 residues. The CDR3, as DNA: TGTGCCAGCAGTGCTCCGACAGGGGGATTGAGCACTGAAGCTTTCTTT. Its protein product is CASSAPTGGLSTEAFF.

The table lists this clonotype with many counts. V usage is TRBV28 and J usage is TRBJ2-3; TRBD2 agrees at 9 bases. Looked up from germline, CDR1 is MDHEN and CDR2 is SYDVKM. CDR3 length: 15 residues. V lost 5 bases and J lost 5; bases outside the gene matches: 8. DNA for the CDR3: TGTGCCAGCAGTCCCCGCGGTAGCGGGGGAGATACGCAGTATTTT. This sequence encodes CASSPRGSGGDTQYF.